Each of the 8 T cell receptor beta chains below was sequenced from the same sample in a study of T cells in Graves' hyperthyroidism and ophthalmopathy. Using RNA transcripts as the source, TCR beta CDR3 regions were amplified. First-round RT-PCR targeting the TCR CDR3 was performed with the HTBI primer set. TCRdb analysed the multiplex PCR reads with MiXCR anew, one entry per CDR3 protein. The table has hundreds of thousands of distinct CDR3 sequences, 15% to 20% seen once. Input material: blood. These TCRs come from a woman aged 25 to 39 with Graves' hyperthyroidism.

The rearrangement uses TRBV14 and TRBJ2-1; 10 bases are shared with TRBD2. Looked up from germline, CDR1 is SGHDN and CDR2 is FVKESK. CDR3 length: 16 amino acids. V lost 3 bases to trimming and J lost 4 bases; unmatched junction nucleotides: 6. This CDR3 is CASSHTGTSEYNEQFF. CDR3 DNA: TGTGCCAGCAGCCATACCGGGACTAGCGAGTACAATGAGCAGTTCTTC.

The chain links TRBV28 to TRBJ2-7; weak D call: TRBD2 (6 bases). Per the germline V gene, CDR1 is MDHEN and CDR2 is SYDVKM. V lost 7 bases to trimming and J lost 3 bases, with 19 bases between them. CDR3 length equals 15 residues. The CDR3 sequence: CASTQRAGRNYEQYF. CDR3 nucleotides: TGTGCCAGCACCCAAAGGGCAGGGAGGAACTACGAGCAGTACTTC.

The chain joins TRBV20-1 to TRBJ2-3; D possibly corresponds to TRBD2 (6 bases). The ends were cut back, 8 bases at V and 2 bases at J, with 17 bases in the middle. CDR1 and CDR2 (germline): DFQATT, SNEGSKA (reference sequence). The CDR3 has 14 amino acids. CDR3 sequence: CSPTQGTFTDTQYF. CDR3 nucleotides: TGCAGTCCTACTCAAGGGACTTTCACAGATACGCAGTATTTT.

This clonotype was recorded only once. The chain joins TRBV6-5 to TRBJ2-4; the D call may be TRBD1 or TRBD2 (6 bases each). Trimming took off 2 bases at V and 10 bases at J, with 12 bases between the two ends. Germline V lookup: CDR1 MNHEY, CDR2 SVGAGI. The CDR3 is 13 residues long. The CDR3 is CASSYGRGRIQYF. In DNA form, the CDR3 reads TGTGCCAGCAGTTACGGCCGGGGGCGGATTCAGTACTTC.

Many counts were recorded for this clonotype. The rearrangement links TRBV5-6 to TRBJ2-3; 7 bases are shared with TRBD1. V lost 9 bases and J lost 2; bases outside the gene matches: 12. The CDR3 runs to 15 residues. From germline, CDR1 is SGHDT and CDR2 YYEEEE. CDR3 sequence (DNA): TGTGCCACGCAACTTACAGGGGCCACCACAGATACGCAGTATTTT. It is translated as CATQLTGATTDTQYF.

This clonotype was seen many times. The chain links TRBV20-1 to TRBJ2-7, with D uncertain. Trimming cost V 2 bases and J 1 base, with 9 bases left between them. Germline CDR1 DFQATT, CDR2 SNEGSKA (reference sequence). There are 13 residues in the CDR3. The CDR3 sequence: CSARLDRSYEQYF. As DNA, the CDR3 is TGCAGTGCTAGACTCGATAGATCCTACGAGCAGTACTTC.

In its sample, this clonotype was seen once. The gene calls are TRBV27 and TRBJ2-7; either TRBD1 or TRBD2 may supply D (5 bases each). The CDR3 length is 15 residues. CDR1 and CDR2 (germline): MNHEY, SMNVEV (reference sequence). Trimming removed 6 bases at V and 0 bases at J, with 15 bases between. Here the CDR3 DNA reads TGTGCCAGCAGCCGGGACCGAATGAGCTCCTACGAGCAGTACTTC. As protein: CASSRDRMSSYEQYF.

V and J are TRBV6-2 or TRBV6-3 and TRBJ1-5; TRBD1 might be the D (5 bases). Germline CDR1 reads MNHEY; CDR2 reads SVGEGT. Trimming took off 2 bases at V and 7 bases at J, with 12 bases between the two ends. CDR3 length: 14 amino acids. CDR3 amino acids: CASSYGQGEQPQHF. As DNA, the CDR3 is TGTGCCAGCAGTTACGGGCAGGGTGAGCAGCCCCAGCATTTT.